This TCR beta chain was identified in a study of blood T cell repertoires in COVID-19. From germline, CDR1 is SGDLS and CDR2 YYNGEE. The V gene lost 0 bases and the J gene lost 2 bases, with 4 bases spanning the gap. The CDR3 runs to 13 residues. Authors' analysis steps: From reference gene primer amplification, estimates of nucleated cell counts were derived. Only in-frame clones appear in the TCRdb table, and some are missing; sequencing was by immunoSEQ multiplex PCR. That table is the source of V, J and clone size, and D and trimming were worked out from the DNA. This sample has about 100,000 clones, with around 87% found just once.

The gene calls are TRBV9 and TRBJ2-3, with D uncertain. Sequenced: peripheral blood. This clonotype was obtained from a woman aged 30 to 39 with acute or convalescent COVID-19. The CDR3 region is CASSVDYTDTQYF. Written as DNA, the CDR3 is TGTGCCAGCAGCGTAGACTACACAGATACGCAGTATTTT.